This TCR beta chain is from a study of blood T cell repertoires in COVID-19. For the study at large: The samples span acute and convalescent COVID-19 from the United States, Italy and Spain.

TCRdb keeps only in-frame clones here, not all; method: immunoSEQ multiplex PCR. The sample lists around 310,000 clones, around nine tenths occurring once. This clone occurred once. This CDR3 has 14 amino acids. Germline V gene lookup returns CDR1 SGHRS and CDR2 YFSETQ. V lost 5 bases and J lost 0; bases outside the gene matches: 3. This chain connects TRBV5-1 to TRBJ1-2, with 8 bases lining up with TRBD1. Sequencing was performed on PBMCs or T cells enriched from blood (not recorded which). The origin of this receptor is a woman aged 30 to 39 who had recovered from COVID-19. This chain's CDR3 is CASRRQGTNYGYTF. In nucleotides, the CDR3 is TGCGCCAGCAGAAGACAGGGGACTAACTATGGCTACACCTTC.